This T cell receptor beta chain was observed in a study of blood T cells in healthy people across ages. Study conclusions and caveats: It was the long-lived donors that had more naive CD4+ cells and higher diversity than aged donors.

Together with a sample-barcoded 5' primer, a J-beta primer mix was included in a second PCR lasting roughly 6 to 12 cycles. TCRdb reanalysed the 5' RACE reads using MiXCR and keeps one entry per CDR3 protein. The sample includes roughly 1,700,000 distinct CDR3 sequences, approximately 30% seen only once; the top ten take 7.7%. V was pared by 0 bases and J by 3 bases, with 10 bases of the junction left unmatched. CDR1 and CDR2 (germline): LGHNA, YNFKEQ. This CDR3 spans 17 amino acids. Total RNA extracted from each sample amounted to at least 5 micrograms. In this sample, this clonotype turned up a few times. Its matching antigen is unknown.

The material sequenced was blood. This chain joins TRBV4-2 and TRBJ2-7, with TRBD2 identical over 8 bases. The clonotype originates from a woman between 25 and 40 years old in good health. CDR3 in DNA: TGTGCCAGCAGCCAAGAAGCTTCCGGGGGGGTCATCTACGAGCAGTACTTC. The encoded protein is CASSQEASGGVIYEQYF.